This T cell receptor beta chain originates from a study of cytomegalovirus exposure and HLA in healthy donors listed by TCRdb under 2017. Regarding the research as a whole: According to an earlier analysis of several hundred of the donors, about 180 million T cells yielded 117 million unique TCR beta sequences and approximately 300 Gb of sequence data. Around 300 gigabases of sequencing data and approximately 85 million unique TCR sequences were included in an early release covering about 620 HLA-typed donors. Of the 300 to 500 genotyped donors, 80% to 90% were placed in the genetic ancestry cluster associated with self-reported Caucasian donors. The aim of the study was to test whether cataloging public T cell receptors could identify signatures of past pathogen exposure. The study profiled the T cell repertoires of under 700 subjects by immunosequencing and related them to cytomegalovirus serostatus. In addition to the first cohort of roughly 670 subjects, a separate validation cohort of approximately 130 different subjects was used. To predict cytomegalovirus infection status, the study combined high-throughput TCR immunosequencing, statistical association of individual TCRs with disease status, and machine learning. In a later analysis, previously published TCR beta repertoires from 550 to 750 donors were re-analyzed and high-resolution HLA genotyping was added so that TCR occurrence patterns could be studied. Rather than drawing on any new phenotypic data, the later analysis identified candidate immune exposures from TCR beta sequences and the way those sequences occurred across donors. An earlier analysis of 500 to 750 of the donors applied high-throughput TCR beta sequencing to assess whether each TCR beta V gene segment acted as functional or pseudogenic. Donor age, sex, ethnicity and CMV serostatus were compiled together with the repertoire data. In a later genetic analysis, genome-wide SNP genotypes for 398 of the 666 donors were used, and that subset was treated as a discovery cohort. Every repertoire in the discovery cohort had been generated on one and the same sequencing platform. Both class I and class II loci were covered by HLA typing, at four-digit resolution. The number of donors typed differed by locus, with roughly 620-630 for A, B, C, DRB1 and DQB1, around 520 for DQA1, about 610 for DPA1, and 450 to 480 for DPB1. Several DR-DQ haplotypes were handled as single units for association and clustering, since linkage in the cohort was strong. Among almost 400 genotyped donors of the cohort, an average of about 240,000 unique TCR beta nucleotide sequences were sequenced per donor, 15% to 20% of them non-productive. Study-wide conclusions, independent of this receptor: A cluster of highly shared sequence variants was judged likely to be a technical artifact of the sequencing pipeline. The only immune exposure information available for the cohort was CMV serostatus. Roughly uniform sequencing depth across donors was assumed in presence/absence analyses, although this assumption may not hold. Linkage disequilibrium might explain the correlated functional status among segregating V segments, but an unknown experimental factor could not be ruled out. The authors suggested that the approach could potentially be extended to other disease states and immunological phenotypes. A further reported finding was that TCR beta sequences accurately predicted the HLA-A and HLA-B alleles for most subjects in the first cohort. In a later analysis, most CMV-associated TCR beta chains were found to appear HLA-restricted, with HLA associations seemingly driven largely by CMV exposure. In an earlier analysis of around 600 of the donors, most TCR beta V segments appeared in productive rearrangements about 87% or about 30% of the time, broadly matching IMGT annotations. The earlier analysis of around 600 of the donors excluded some 15 rarely observed V segments, including chromosome 9 orphons, because counts were too low. The cohort was sequenced for TCR beta chains only, and without alpha or paired-chain data the features that could be detected were limited. In a later analysis, the rate of TCR association differed among HLA loci, with DRB1 alleles having the most associated TCRs and HLA-C alleles having the fewest. At a false discovery rate of 0.05, a later analysis linked 16,951 TCR beta sequences to specific HLA alleles. Some IMGT-functional V segments, including TRBV6-2 and TRBV6-3, could not be told apart with the 87-base-pair reads, so those segments were excluded. Most TCR sequences were seen in very few donors, while some public TCRs were found in many individuals. Compared with the roughly 670-donor mean, donors in an Asian-associated ancestry cluster had fewer N-insertions in productive TCRs, according to a later genetic analysis. Several of the top co-occurrence clusters appeared to be linked to parvovirus B19, influenza, CMV and Epstein-Barr virus, according to a later analysis. The study listed 150 to 200 TCR beta chains as associated with cytomegalovirus. Because some donors lacked HLA typing at each locus, the association tests relied only on the typed subset. A later genetic analysis associated a missense DCLRE1C variant with V-gene and J-gene trimming of TCR beta chains, and an independent cohort replicated the association. Strong co-occurrence of HLA alleles, especially DR and DQ, made assigning TCR associations to individual alleles difficult. In a later analysis, HLA-associated TCR beta chains showed more clonal expansion and lower generation probabilities than non-associated chains that were equally common. In both the original and validation cohorts, the classifier was reported to diagnose cytomegalovirus status with high specificity and sensitivity. A few of the identified cytomegalovirus-associated TCR beta chains were confirmed in vitro to be specific for cytomegalovirus antigens.

Receptors were amplified or captured by the immunoSEQ multiplex PCR assay. The multiplex PCR relied on a mix of 60 forward primers for TCR Vbeta segments and 13 reverse primers for TCR Jbeta segments. A multiplex PCR assay on genomic DNA amplified the CDR3 region of rearranged TCR beta genes. The amplified TCR beta libraries were sequenced on the Illumina HiSeq System as 87-base-pair reads. Concerning the study's data processing: In a later analysis, some 80 million unique TCR beta chains were counted across the roughly 610 repertoires, and around 11 million of these chains were shared by at least two donors. A nearest-neighbor algorithm error-corrected the raw reads and collapsed the reads into unique sequences, merging closely related sequences to remove PCR and sequencing errors. V, D and J gene segments were assigned by aligning CDR3 sequences to IMGT reference sequences. For a sequence to be retained, a match of at least six nucleotides to both a V gene segment and a J gene segment was required. Rearrangements were classified as productive when the CDR3 lacked stop codons and remained in frame with V and J, and all other rearrangements were classified as non-productive. CDR3 was defined by IMGT convention, running from the second conserved V-encoded cysteine to the conserved J-encoded phenylalanine. The earlier analysis of about 570 of the donors excluded any sequence lacking an unambiguous match to a single V gene segment. In an earlier analysis of several hundred of the donors, a V segment was called functional when productive rearrangements were above 56.7%, and segregating when the standard deviation between donors exceeded 5%. A statistical classification framework was developed to diagnose cytomegalovirus status using the catalog of TCR beta chain sequences. V and J gene assignment, in a later analysis, came from comparing TCR nucleotide sequences with IMGT/GENE-DB human TR gene sequences. In a later analysis, CDR3 sequences and most-parsimonious VDJ recombination scenarios were assigned using the TCRdist pipeline. In a later analysis, each TCR beta chain was defined by its CDR3 amino acid sequence together with its V-gene family, and reads lacking a unique V-gene family were excluded. To address suspected cross-contamination and a sequencing artifact, a later analysis removed approximately 590 highly shared, low-generation-probability nucleotide sequences. A later analysis calculated a clonal expansion index for each public chain from normalized within-repertoire ranks of inferred template counts. A later analysis computed generation probabilities with a VDJ recombination model fitted to out-of-frame rearrangements, and checked the results against IGoR. In a later analysis, TCR-TCR, TCR-HLA and TCR-CMV co-occurrence was scored with hypergeometric tests, and a repertoire-size bias correction was applied to TCR pairs. A later analysis estimated false discovery rates by permuting HLA or CMV assignments 20 times. In a later analysis, co-occurring TCRs were grouped using DBSCAN, with TCRdist sequence similarity added in when clustering inside HLA-allele-positive subsets. Repertoires with fewer than 30,000 or more than 120,000 public chains were left out of co-occurrence clustering, as were a handful of repertoires with anomalous nucleotide sharing. TCRdb retrieved this table from immuneACCESS and kept in-frame rearrangements only. Not all clones are present; in checked studies, unresolved V genes account for under half, and no reason is known for the remainder. That table supplies the V and J calls and clone size; D and trimming were determined from the DNA. The sample records nearly 110,000 clones, around three quarters of which are singletons. Roughly 6% of the sample is taken by the ten largest.

The cohort consisted of 670 or so healthy bone marrow donors. At the time of sampling, all cohort members were nominally healthy, though unrecorded immune exposures were likely present. The donor was CMV seropositive and belonged to the group of 250 to 350 seropositive cohort members. A peripheral blood sample was provided by each donor, and peripheral blood mononuclear cells were used for TCR beta sequencing. Genomic DNA was extracted from the blood cell samples with the Qiagen DNeasy Blood Extraction Kit. Trimming takes 3 bases off V and 1 base off J; junction bases not matched to a gene: 4. Counted from cysteine to phenylalanine, this CDR3 has 15 amino acids. Left in the record is the CDR3 DNA by itself, 45 bases read in frame from the first base. Per the germline V gene, SNHLY is the CDR1 and FYNNEI is the CDR2. To note about this clone: Its binding antigen is unknown. It has no much larger one-base neighbor in the sample; base qualities were not kept.

This clonotype originated in a woman between 50 and 59 years old in good health and CMV-seropositive. Material: PBMCs. This receptor chain uses TRBV2 and TRBJ1-2; 8 central nucleotides agree with TRBD1. The CDR3 is CASSEGQAFNYGYTF. The bases read TGTGCCAGCAGTGAGGGACAGGCTTTTAACTATGGCTACACCTTC.